The T cell receptor beta chain described here comes from a study of blood T cell repertoires in COVID-19. Sequencing was performed with immunoSEQ multiplex PCR; in TCRdb, only in-frame clones are kept and a portion is missing. The table has a few hundred thousand clones, roughly 80% seen once. Material for sequencing was peripheral blood. This TCR was recovered from a man aged 60-69 years who had recovered from COVID-19.

The CDR3 protein is CASSPGTSALIQYF. The CDR3 nucleotides read TGCGCCAGCAGCCCCGGGACTAGCGCCCTCATTCAGTACTTC. The rearrangement uses TRBV5-1 and TRBJ2-4; 10 bases agree with TRBD2. V trimming: 4 bases; J trimming: 9 bases; junction bases outside the gene matches: 7. This CDR3 has 14 amino acids. Germline values: CDR1 SGHRS, CDR2 YFSETQ.